This T cell receptor beta chain appears in the sequencing data of a study of T cells in Graves' hyperthyroidism and ophthalmopathy. About this clonotype itself: Its antigen is not identified.

No ophthalmopathy progression within 18 months constituted stable Graves' hyperthyroidism. Orbital computed tomography and thyroid ultrasound, together with serum TRAb and thyroxine and clinical symptoms, were used for diagnoses. Amplification yielded TCR beta CDR3 regions, with RNA transcripts as the source. Using the HTBI primer set, a first-round RT-PCR was run on the TCR CDR3. TCRdb processed the multiplex PCR reads anew with MiXCR; each CDR3 protein has one entry. The data show hundreds of thousands of distinct CDR3 sequences, with about 14% seen just once and roughly 10% held by the top ten. Study results and limitations: Expanded thyroid clonotypes (above 0.001) were mostly also found in blood.

Sequencing input: blood. This TCR was recovered from a woman aged 18-35 years with Graves' hyperthyroidism.

This CDR3 is CASSMGGTSGISYEQYF. CDR3 nucleotides: TGTGCCAGTAGTATGGGAGGGACTAGCGGAATCTCCTACGAGCAGTACTTC. The chain recombines TRBV19 with TRBJ2-7; 11 bases agree with TRBD2. The CDR3 length is 17 residues. Germline CDR1 LNHDA, CDR2 SQIVND (reference sequence). With V trimmed by 3 bases and J by 0 bases, 7 bases remained unmatched.